This T cell receptor (beta chain) was captured by sequencing in a study of vaccination and CD4 T cells after COVID-19 (dated by TCRdb to between 2021 and 2024). For the wider study: SARS-CoV-2 positivity had been established in the convalescent patients by nasal swab PCR, and mild disease was recorded in under ten of these patients and severe disease in one. Participants got two doses of the Pfizer-BioNTech BNT162b2 vaccine (n=8) or two doses of the Moderna mRNA-1273 vaccine (n=2). Culture stimuli were overlapping spike peptide pools from SARS-CoV-2 and from the common cold coronaviruses HCoV-NL63, HCoV-OC43 and HCoV-229E. Control cultures used a CEFX viral epitope pool as positive control, an HIV-1 Nef peptide pool as negative control, or no peptide. A few convalescent patients were sampled both early after vaccination (day 14) and late after vaccination (days 161 to 241). Six males and four females were included in the convalescent cohort, with two Hispanic individuals, seven Caucasians, two Asians and one multiracial person represented. In under twelve COVID-19 convalescent patients and a few infection-naive healthy vaccine recipients, researchers compared the spike-specific CD4+ TCR repertoire from before mRNA vaccination with the repertoire from after. Post-COVID blood samples were collected from convalescent patients a median of roughly 100 days after diagnosis, with a range of about 30 to 161 days. Post-vaccine blood samples were obtained a median of about 77 days after the second vaccine dose, with a range of roughly 12 to 250 days. What the study reported, not specific to this receptor: In convalescent patients, a median around 85% of post-vaccine SARS-CoV-2-reactive clones were detected only after vaccination, and vaccine-specific priming was suggested by this finding. Relatively few convalescent patients were included in the study, and early timepoints after natural infection were not analyzed. The median count of SARS-CoV-2-reactive clonotypes went up from around 20 after infection to a few dozen after vaccination, although the change was not significant. Nearly all vaccine-specific clones in convalescent patients (304 of 307) were mono-reactive for SARS-CoV-2 spike rather than cross-reactive with common cold coronaviruses.

For this clonotype: Its specific antigen is unknown. Qualities for individual bases were not recorded, and no much larger clone is one base off.

The germline V gene encodes CDR1 DFQATT and CDR2 SNEGSKA (reference sequence). Including the terminal cysteine and phenylalanine, the CDR3 comprises 15 residues. Only CDR3 DNA remains: 45 bases, in frame from the first base. Library preparation was by PCR. TCR sequencing of DNA from cultured CD4+ T cells used the Oncomine TCR Beta short-read assay at the Johns Hopkins FTIC core. The QIAamp micro DNA kit was used to extract genomic DNA from the cultured CD4+ T cells. Oncomine TCR Beta libraries made from cultured CD4+ T cells were pooled using unique dual indexes and sequenced on an Illumina iSeq 100. Per the source publication's procedure: Non-productive sequences were filtered out, and CDR3s that did not start with C, did not end with F or W, or were shorter than 7 amino acids were discarded. The MANAFEST web application identified antigen-specific clonotypes by comparing peptide-stimulated wells against reference wells and other culture wells. For a clone to be called positive, the clone needed an FDR below 0.05, an odds ratio above 5, and a productive frequency above 0.1% in at least two of three replicate wells. A clonotype counted as cross-reactive if it showed significant expansion both in the SARS-CoV-2 spike wells and in at least one common cold coronavirus spike condition. Similarity between CDR3 sequences was evaluated in R version 3.6.1 using Levenshtein distances (stringdist) and unrooted phylogenetic trees (ape). TCRdb trimmed the raw reads at Q25, called clones with MiXCR and kept productive beta chains. Under each unique CDR3 protein, matching rows form one entry showing the most common genes and DNA. Clone size and V and J calls follow TCRdb, not the original study. This sample lists fewer than 20,000 distinct CDR3 sequences; about 40% were detected once. Roughly 15% of the sample is held by the ten biggest clonotypes.

The time point tag for this specimen amounts to: late sampling 161 to 241 days after vaccination in a few convalescent patients. The intended sense of this specimen's treatment or condition label: approximately nine-day PBMC culture with coronavirus spike peptide pools or control peptides (ViraFEST assay). The study used the ViraFEST assay, which expanded antigen-specific T cells with peptide pools and then identified expanded clonotypes by TCR sequencing. The convalescent patients' positive SARS-CoV-2 PCR tests fell between March and December 2020, which was before the Alpha, Beta and Delta variants emerged in the United States. PBMCs were cultured at approximately 2.1 million per well in IMDM supplemented with approximately 5.3% human AB serum and about 9.5 IU/ml IL-2, with 9.5 to 10 ug/ml peptide pools added. On days 3 and 7, half of the culture medium was replaced with fresh IL-2-containing medium. After less than 12 days of culture, CD4+ T cells were isolated by negative selection using the EasySep CD4+ T cell isolation kit. Ficoll-Paque Plus gradient centrifugation was used to isolate PBMCs from whole blood, and the isolated PBMCs were then either used fresh or cryopreserved at -140C. Culture conditions were generally each tested in triplicate wells.

The sample consisted of CD4+ T cells from blood, cultured in vitro, taken about 7 months after SARS-CoV-2 vaccination. The chain joins TRBV20-1 to TRBJ2-3; TRBD1 is perhaps the D gene, given 6 matching bases. The closer fit of TRBJ1-5 to the DNA end suggests the J call may be wrong. This receptor was obtained from a human donor who had recovered from COVID-19. The CDR3 protein: CSARGQRGGQYTQHF. The DNA sequence is given as TGCAGTGCTAGAGGACAGCGGGGGGGCCAATATACGCAGCATTTT.